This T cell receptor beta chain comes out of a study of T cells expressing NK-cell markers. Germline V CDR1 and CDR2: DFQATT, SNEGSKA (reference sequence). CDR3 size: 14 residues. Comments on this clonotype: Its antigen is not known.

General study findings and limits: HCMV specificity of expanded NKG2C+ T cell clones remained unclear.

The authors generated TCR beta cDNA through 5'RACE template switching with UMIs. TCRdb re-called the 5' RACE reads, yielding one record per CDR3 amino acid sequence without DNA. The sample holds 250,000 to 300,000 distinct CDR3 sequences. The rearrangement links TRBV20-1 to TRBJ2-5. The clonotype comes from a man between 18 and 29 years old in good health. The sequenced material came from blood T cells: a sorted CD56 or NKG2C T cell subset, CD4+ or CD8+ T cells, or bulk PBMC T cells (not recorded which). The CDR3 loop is CSARWQVRGGTQYF.